The 25 T cell receptor beta chains presented below share a single source sample, sequenced in a study of cytomegalovirus exposure and HLA in healthy donors. With 60 Vbeta and 13 Jbeta primers, the PCR was carried out. Repertoires were generated with immunoSEQ multiplex PCR, while TCRdb's copy carries only in-frame clones and drops some. Among roughly 110,000 clones, about 80% were seen once, and the ten largest hold less than 15%. Sample: PBMCs. The receptor source for this set is a woman aged 40 to 50 in good health and CMV-seropositive.

V usage is TRBV5-4 and J usage is TRBJ2-3; 12 nucleotides match TRBD2. V dropped 0 bases and J dropped 1; count of bases not matched to a gene: 9. CDR1 is SGHNT, CDR2 YYREEE, per germline (reference sequence). The CDR3 is 19 amino acids. The CDR3 spells CASSLGTSGALVGTDTQYF. CDR3 nucleotide sequence: TGTGCCAGCAGCTTGGGGACTAGCGGGGCCCTGGTCGGCACAGATACGCAGTATTTT.

The chain couples TRBV15 to TRBJ1-1; a weak D match, TRBD1 (6 bases). The CDR3 is 15 residues long. Trimming removed 1 base from V and 3 bases from J, with 12 bases in between. Germline loops: CDR1 LNHNV, CDR2 YYDKDF (reference sequence). CDR3 loop: CATSRVQGLYTEAFF. In DNA form, the CDR3 reads TGTGCCACCAGCAGAGTACAGGGCTTATACACTGAAGCTTTCTTT.

The chain joins TRBV29-1 to TRBJ2-7, with 11 bases identical to TRBD1. V lost 4 bases and J lost 4; bases outside the gene matches: 9. This CDR3 spans 15 amino acids. Germline CDR1 SQVTM, CDR2 ANQGSEA. CDR3 residues: CSVVFGQGARYEQYF. The CDR3 DNA sequence: TGCAGCGTTGTTTTTGGACAGGGGGCAAGGTACGAGCAGTACTTC.

Remarks on this clone: The junction shows a germline mismatch at one end, possibly a read error. CDR3 residues: CASSSGLGQPQHF. DNA of the CDR3: TGTGCTAGCAGCTCGGGATTGGGGCAGCCCCAGCATTTT. The rearrangement joins TRBV7-7 to TRBJ1-5; D remains ambiguous. The CDR3 is 13 amino acids. CDR1 is SSHAT, CDR2 FNYEAQ, per germline (reference sequence).

The V call is TRBV18, the J call TRBJ2-7; D is undetermined. The CDR3 has 14 amino acids. CDR1 is KGHSH, CDR2 LQKENI, per germline. Trimming took 2 bases from V and 2 from J, leaving 10 bases between them. The CDR3 sequence: CASSPALGAYEQYF. The CDR3 coding sequence is TGTGCCAGCTCACCAGCCCTAGGAGCCTACGAGCAGTACTTC.

This clone came up a few times. The chain recombines TRBV30 with TRBJ1-2; 10 bases align to TRBD1. The trim removed 3 bases at V and 6 bases at J, leaving 7 bases unmatched. In germline, CDR1 is GTSNPN, CDR2 SVGIG (reference sequence). CDR3 length: 14 residues. The CDR3 coding sequence is TGTGCCTGGAGCATGACCGGGACAGGGGATGGCTACACCTTC. As protein: CAWSMTGTGDGYTF.

This chain joins TRBV6-1 and TRBJ1-2, with D perhaps TRBD1 (5 bases). The CDR3 spans 13 residues. Trimming cost V 6 bases and J 7 bases, with 15 bases left between them. Germline V gene lookup returns CDR1 MNHNS and CDR2 SASEGT. The DNA for the CDR3 is TGTGCCAGCAGACCCCCGGGGGATTCTGGCTACACCTTC. It yields the protein CASRPPGDSGYTF.

The V and J genes are TRBV19 and TRBJ1-1; D is unclear. Germline V gene sequence: CDR1 LNHDA, CDR2 SQIVND (reference sequence). The CDR3 is 15 amino acids. The V end lost 3 bases, the J end lost 3 bases, and 14 bases lay between the germline ends. The CDR3 reads CASSILGGMDTEAFF. The CDR3 DNA reads TGTGCCAGTAGTATTCTGGGAGGGATGGACACTGAAGCTTTCTTT.

This rearrangement joins TRBV4-2 to TRBJ2-3, with 11 bases lining up with TRBD1. Germline assignment: CDR1 LGHNA and CDR2 YNFKEQ. The CDR3 has 15 amino acids. The V and J ends lost 3 bases and 5 bases, in that order; junction bases with no gene match: 4. The CDR3 here is CASSHGTGGVDTQYF. The DNA for the CDR3 is TGTGCCAGCAGCCATGGGACAGGGGGGGTAGATACGCAGTATTTT.

The rearrangement joins TRBV7-9 to TRBJ1-4; TRBD1 is a possible D gene (5 bases). V was shortened by 0 bases and J by 5 bases, with 10 bases between the two germline ends. The CDR3 has 15 residues. Germline lookup yields CDR1 SEHNR and CDR2 FQNEAQ (reference sequence). The CDR3 bases are TGTGCCAGCAGCTTAGCCTTGGGGCCCAATGAAAAACTGTTTTTT. Its protein is CASSLALGPNEKLFF.

This sequence joins TRBV28 and TRBJ2-7; the D gene is possibly TRBD1 (6 bases). Per germline, CDR1 MDHEN and CDR2 SYDVKM. The CDR3 length is 15 residues. V was trimmed by 5 bases and J by 0 bases, leaving 14 bases between them. The CDR3 bases are TGTGCCAGCAGTATAACAGGGACCCTCTCCTACGAGCAGTACTTC. As protein: CASSITGTLSYEQYF.

This clone has more than one count but fewer than ten. DNA for the CDR3: TGTGCCAGCAGTTACGGACAGGGGGCGCGTGGCTACACCTTC. This gives the protein CASSYGQGARGYTF. This chain links TRBV6-5 with TRBJ1-2, with 11 bases aligning to TRBD1. The CDR3 is made up of 14 amino acids. In germline, CDR1 is MNHEY, CDR2 SVGAGI. V lost 2 bases and J lost 7; bases outside the gene matches: 3.

This clone occurred once. This chain connects TRBV7-9 to TRBJ1-2; the match to TRBD1 covers 9 bases. The CDR3 length is 15 residues. J gave up 1 base and V 4 bases, and 4 bases lay outside the gene matches. Germline CDR1 is SEHNR and CDR2 is FQNEAQ (reference sequence). The CDR3 loop reads CASSSRTGDNYGYTF. For the CDR3, the DNA is TGTGCCAGCAGCTCCCGGACAGGGGATAACTATGGCTACACCTTC.

This chain uses TRBV19 with TRBJ2-7; the match to TRBD1 covers 8 bases. This CDR3 contains 16 residues. Germline-derived CDR1 and CDR2 are LNHDA and SQIVND (reference sequence). The V and J ends lost 6 bases and 1 base, in that order; junction bases with no gene match: 11. The CDR3 region has the DNA TGTGCCAGTAGCAGATCTGGGACAGGTCGGTCCTACGAGCAGTACTTC. It translates to CASSRSGTGRSYEQYF. The variable domain in full, completed from reference TRBV19 and TRBJ2-7, reads DGGITQSPKYLFRKEGQNVTLSCEQNLNHDAMYWYRQDPGQGLRLIYYSQIVNDFQKGDIAEGYSVSREKKESFPLTVTSAQKNPTAFYLCASSRSGTGRSYEQYFGPGTRLTVT.

The chain joins TRBV5-1 to TRBJ1-6, with no clear D. V dropped 0 bases and J dropped 9 bases, with 10 bases sitting between them. This CDR3 region has 14 residues. The germline V gene encodes CDR1 SGHRS and CDR2 YFSETQ. The CDR3 reads CASSLGRLGSPLHF. The CDR3 nucleotides are TGCGCCAGCAGCTTGGGACGACTAGGTTCACCCCTCCACTTT.

This clone was detected only once. The chain couples TRBV19 to TRBJ2-5; the match to TRBD2 covers 8 bases. From germline, CDR1 is LNHDA and CDR2 SQIVND (reference sequence). Trimming took 4 bases from V and 5 from J; bases not matched to a gene: 6. The CDR3 consists of 14 residues. CDR3 in amino acids: CASSRNSGGETQYF. The CDR3 DNA sequence: TGTGCCAGTAGTAGGAACAGCGGGGGTGAGACCCAGTACTTC. Full variable domain (outside the CDR3, taken from reference TRBV19 and TRBJ2-5): DGGITQSPKYLFRKEGQNVTLSCEQNLNHDAMYWYRQDPGQGLRLIYYSQIVNDFQKGDIAEGYSVSREKKESFPLTVTSAQKNPTAFYLCASSRNSGGETQYFGPGTRLLVL.

The V gene is TRBV18, the J gene TRBJ2-7, with D possibly being TRBD2 (5 bases). Trimming left V 0 bases short and J 5 bases short, with 14 bases between. Germline-derived CDR1 and CDR2 are KGHSH and LQKENI. The CDR3 spans 15 residues. CDR3 DNA: TGTGCCAGCTCACCACCTGGACTCGATCGCAACGAGCAGTACTTC. Its translation: CASSPPGLDRNEQYF.

The genes are TRBV30 and TRBJ1-6, with a weak D call TRBD1 (5 bases). With 4 bases removed from V and 10 bases from J, the gap between germline ends came to 11 bases. The germline CDR1 and CDR2 sequences are GTSNPN and SVGIG (reference sequence). The CDR3 is 12 residues long. The CDR3 here is CAWTGVGSPLHF. The DNA of the CDR3 is TGTGCCTGGACGGGGGTGGGGTCACCCCTCCACTTT.

This clone was detected once. CDR3 region: CASSSLMDSYGYTF. DNA of the CDR3: TGCGCCAGCAGTTCCTTAATGGACAGCTATGGCTACACCTTC. The chain couples TRBV5-1 to TRBJ1-2, with a weak D call TRBD1 (6 bases). This CDR3 has 14 amino acids. The germline V gene has CDR1 SGHRS and CDR2 YFSETQ. Trimming stripped 5 bases from V and 4 bases from J, with 15 bases between.

The gene calls are TRBV7-9 and TRBJ2-3, with D possibly TRBD1 on 5 matching bases. Trimming left V 6 bases short and J 4 bases short, with 8 bases between. The CDR3 sequence is 12 residues long. Per the germline V gene, CDR1 is SEHNR and CDR2 is FQNEAQ (reference sequence). For the CDR3, the DNA is TGTGCCAGCAGTCCAGGGCCAGATACGCAGTATTTT. Translated, it gives CASSPGPDTQYF.

This chain links TRBV18 with TRBJ1-1; tentatively, D is TRBD1 (5 bases). V lost 0 bases and J 14 bases, leaving 13 bases between the germline ends. Per germline, CDR1 KGHSH and CDR2 LQKENI. CDR3 length: 12 amino acids. As DNA, the CDR3 is TGTGCCAGCTCACCACCCGGACAATTTGGCTTCTTT. As protein: CASSPPGQFGFF.

The chain has TRBV5-1 and TRBJ2-1, with D perhaps matching TRBD1 (6 bases). V was cut by 1 base and J by 9 bases, with 8 bases left in between. The CDR3 totals 12 residues. Per germline, CDR1 SGHRS and CDR2 YFSETQ. The CDR3 DNA reads as TGCGCCAGCAGCTTGCAGGGGATTGAGCAGTTCTTC. Its protein product is CASSLQGIEQFF.

The table lists this clone with a few counts. The V call is TRBV16, the J call TRBJ1-2; unclear D gene. CDR3 size: 12 residues. With 5 bases removed from V and 4 bases from J, the gap between germline ends came to 8 bases. CDR1 KGHSY and CDR2 FQNENV come from the germline V gene. CDR3 nucleotide sequence: TGTGCCAGCAGCACTAGGACCTATGGCTACACCTTC. Protein sequence: CASSTRTYGYTF.

The V and J genes are TRBV7-2 and TRBJ1-1; D unresolved. Germline CDR1 SGHTA, CDR2 FQGNSA. The V end was cut by 0 bases, the J end by 4 bases, with 6 bases between. The CDR3 has 13 amino acids. CDR3 sequence: CASSLALFTEAFF. The CDR3 bases are TGTGCCAGCAGCTTAGCCCTGTTCACTGAAGCTTTCTTT. Supplemented by reference TRBV7-2 and TRBJ1-1, the full variable domain reads GAGVSQSPSNKVTEKGKDVELRCDPISGHTALYWYRQSLGQGLEFLIYFQGNSAPDKSGLPSDRFSAERTGGSVSTLTIQRTQQEDSAVYLCASSLALFTEAFFGQGTRLTVV.

The chain joins TRBV6-6 to TRBJ1-1; 7 bases fit TRBD1. Looked up from germline, CDR1 is MNHNY and CDR2 is SVGAGI (reference sequence). Germline trimming cut 7 bases from V and 2 bases from J; bases unmatched to any gene: 10. There are 15 residues in the CDR3. The CDR3 region has the DNA TGTGCCAGCACGCCTTCCAGGGGGGTAAACACTGAAGCTTTCTTT. It yields the protein CASTPSRGVNTEAFF.